These 3 T cell receptor beta chains originate from one sample sequenced in a study of cytomegalovirus exposure and HLA in healthy donors. PCR involved 60 Vbeta and 13 Jbeta primers. Only in-frame clones appear in the TCRdb table, and some are missing; sequencing was by immunoSEQ multiplex PCR. Of about 110,000 clones in the sample, roughly 78% are singletons; the top ten hold around 1.2%. Sequencing was done on a sample of PBMCs. The receptor source for this set is a woman aged 30 to 39 in good health and CMV-seronegative.

This rearrangement joins TRBV2 to TRBJ1-5; a possible D gene is TRBD1 (6 bases). This CDR3 region has 16 residues. V gave up 1 base and J gave up 1 base, with 11 bases separating them. Per germline, CDR1 SNHLY and CDR2 FYNNEI. The CDR3 region has the DNA TGTGCCAGCAGTGAAGTTGCGGGGGCAAGCAATCAGCCCCAGCATTTT. This gives the protein CASSEVAGASNQPQHF. The full variable domain, in which reference TRBV2 and TRBJ1-5 provide the parts outside the CDR3, is EPEVTQTPSHQVTQMGQEVILRCVPISNHLYFYWYRQILGQKVEFLVSFYNNEISEKSEIFDDQFSVERPDGSNFTLKIRSTKLEDSAMYFCASSEVAGASNQPQHFGDGTRLSIL.

The count of this clone is one. The chain carries TRBV7-2 and TRBJ1-1, with D tentatively TRBD1 (6 bases). Germline V gives CDR1 SGHTA, CDR2 FQGNSA. V shed 4 bases and J shed 0 bases, with 15 bases lying between them. The CDR3 has 16 residues. The CDR3 DNA reads as TGTGCCAGCAGCTCGCAGACAGGTCGAATGAACACTGAAGCTTTCTTT. It translates to CASSSQTGRMNTEAFF. Supplemented by reference TRBV7-2 and TRBJ1-1, the full variable domain reads GAGVSQSPSNKVTEKGKDVELRCDPISGHTALYWYRQSLGQGLEFLIYFQGNSAPDKSGLPSDRFSAERTGGSVSTLTIQRTQQEDSAVYLCASSSQTGRMNTEAFFGQGTRLTVV.

For this clone: An end of the junction differs from the germline gene, which may be a read error. The J gene is TRBJ1-2, the V gene TRBV7-9; the D is unclear. CDR1 and CDR2 (germline): SEHNR, FQNEAQ (reference sequence). CDR3 length: 14 residues. The CDR3 reads CSSSLLGNNYGYTF. CDR3 coding DNA: TGTTCCAGCAGCTTGCTCGGTAATAACTATGGCTACACCTTC.